These 21 T cell receptor beta chains originate from one sample sequenced in a study of cytomegalovirus exposure and HLA in healthy donors (dated by TCRdb to about 2017). The method behind the library was the immunoSEQ multiplex PCR assay. A mixture of 60 forward primers for TCR Vbeta segments and 13 reverse primers for TCR Jbeta segments was used in the multiplex PCR. In its TCRdb copy, this immuneACCESS table keeps in-frame sequences only and misses some clones. Where compared with another copy, unresolved V genes explain less than half of these, and the others have no known cause. The sample table shows tens of thousands of clones, and 60% to 80% are seen once. The ten largest clones add up to about a sixth of the sample. What was sequenced was PBMCs. These receptors came from a man between 40 and 49 years old in good health and CMV-seropositive.

CDR3 in DNA: TGTGCCAGCAGGGGGTGGACAGGTTCTAATGAAAAACTGTTTTTT. Amino acid sequence: CASRGWTGSNEKLFF. This chain uses TRBV2 with TRBJ1-4; the match to TRBD1 covers 7 bases. Germline V gene sequence: CDR1 SNHLY, CDR2 FYNNEI. The ends lost 6 bases at V and 3 bases at J; junction bases unmatched: 7. The CDR3 contains 15 residues.

V is TRBV11-3 and J is TRBJ2-3; D is perhaps TRBD1 (5 bases). Trimming took off 5 bases at V and 6 bases at J, with 15 bases between the two ends. The CDR3 covers 14 residues. In germline, CDR1 is SGHNT, CDR2 YENEEA. CDR3 sequence (DNA): TGTGCCAGCAGCCCAGGGCTAGAAACGGATACGCAGTATTTT. As protein: CASSPGLETDTQYF.

This clone was recorded only once. V gene TRBV18 combines with J gene TRBJ2-3; D possibly corresponds to TRBD1 (6 bases). Germline V gene sequence: CDR1 KGHSH, CDR2 LQKENI. The germline V and J ends were trimmed by 3 bases and 4 bases, with 17 bases remaining between them. The length of the CDR3 is 16 residues. The CDR3 DNA reads TGTGCCAGCTCACCTAACCCGCACAGGGAACCAGATACGCAGTATTTT. Residues: CASSPNPHREPDTQYF.

This clone was detected only a few times. The chain joins TRBV2 to TRBJ2-3; TRBD2 is a possible D gene (5 bases). The CDR3 has 16 amino acids. From germline, CDR1 is SNHLY and CDR2 FYNNEI. Trimming took off 4 bases at V and 0 bases at J, with 14 bases between the two ends. The DNA of the CDR3 is TGTGCCAGCAGTGCAAGGACTTACACTAGCACAGATACGCAGTATTTT. The encoded protein is CASSARTYTSTDTQYF.

There are a few counts of this clone. The chain uses TRBV21-1 and TRBJ1-2; no check of the table's D call, TRBD1, against the DNA was made. TRBV21-1 is noted as a pseudogene. This CDR3 is 12 amino acids long. CDR3 sequence: CAPAGSGCGYTF. CDR3 coding DNA: TGTGCCCCAGCAGGTTCAGGGTGTGGCTACACCTTC.

CDR3 loop: CASTIRDRGVDEQFF. The CDR3 DNA reads TGCGCCAGTACCATACGGGACAGGGGGGTTGATGAGCAGTTCTTC. The rearrangement uses TRBV5-1 and TRBJ2-1; 11 bases align to TRBD1. The germline V gene has CDR1 SGHRS and CDR2 YFSETQ. Trimming removed 8 bases from V and 8 bases from J; junction bases left unmatched: 12. The CDR3 loop spans 15 amino acids.

J is TRBJ1-5 and V is TRBV19, with 9 bases lining up with TRBD1. With V trimmed by 5 bases and J by 4 bases, 12 bases remained unmatched. Germline lookup yields CDR1 LNHDA and CDR2 SQIVND (reference sequence). This CDR3 comprises 17 residues. The CDR3 spells CASSSNTGGFLNQPQHF. In DNA form, the CDR3 reads TGTGCCAGTAGTTCAAACACAGGGGGCTTTCTTAATCAGCCCCAGCATTTT.

This chain links TRBV7-6 with TRBJ2-5; TRBD2 matches at 8 bases. Trimming removed 2 bases from V and 7 bases from J; junction bases left unmatched: 6. Germline lookup yields CDR1 SGHVS and CDR2 FNYEAQ. The CDR3 is made up of 14 amino acids. CDR3 nucleotides: TGTGCCAGCAGCTTAAGCGGGAGTGAGGGGACCCAGTACTTC. It yields the protein CASSLSGSEGTQYF. Looking up the rest from reference TRBV7-6 and TRBJ2-5 gives the full variable domain: GAGVSQSPRYKVTKRGQDVALRCDPISGHVSLYWYRQALGQGPEFLTYFNYEAQQDKSGLPNDRFSAERPEGSISTLTIQRTEQRDSAMYRCASSLSGSEGTQYFGPGTRLLVL.

V usage is TRBV7-9 and J usage is TRBJ2-3; D is ambiguous. Germline CDR1 SEHNR, CDR2 FQNEAQ (reference sequence). V was clipped by 7 bases and J by 3 bases, with 14 bases between them. CDR3 size: 14 residues. CDR3 region: CASMVNSGTDTQYF. CDR3 sequence (DNA): TGTGCCAGCATGGTCAATTCGGGTACAGATACGCAGTATTTT.

The chain employs TRBV30 and TRBJ2-1; TRBD2 is a possible D gene (6 bases). Germline V lookup: CDR1 GTSNPN, CDR2 SVGIG (reference sequence). The CDR3 is made up of 13 amino acids. Trimming removed 4 bases at V and 6 bases at J, with 13 bases between. CDR3: CAWTTRLGNEQFF. The CDR3 DNA reads as TGTGCCTGGACGACTAGACTTGGCAATGAGCAGTTCTTC. The complete variable domain, with remaining parts taken from reference TRBV30 and TRBJ2-1, reads SQTIHQWPATLVQPVGSPLSLECTVEGTSNPNLYWYRQAAGRGLQLLFYSVGIGQISSEVPQNLSASRPQDRQFILSSKKLLLSDSGFYLCAWTTRLGNEQFFGPGTRLTVL.

This chain uses TRBV11-3 with TRBJ2-3, with 10 nucleotides matching TRBD2. The CDR3 totals 18 residues. The germline V gene has CDR1 SGHNT and CDR2 YENEEA. V was clipped by 5 bases and J by 3 bases; unmatched bases: 14. The CDR3 DNA reads as TGTGCCAGCAGCGCCGCAAGCGGGAGGGCCGGGGGGACAGATACGCAGTATTTT. Encoded protein: CASSAASGRAGGTDTQYF.

V gene TRBV28 combines with J gene TRBJ1-1; 9 nucleotides align to TRBD1. Per germline, CDR1 MDHEN and CDR2 SYDVKM. The trim removed 7 bases at V and 6 bases at J, leaving 6 bases unmatched. This CDR3 is 13 amino acids long. CDR3 DNA sequence: TGTGCCAGCATTTCGGGACAGGGTTCTGAAGCTTTCTTT. It is translated as CASISGQGSEAFF.

The chain has TRBV7-2 and TRBJ2-4, with 8 bases fitting TRBD2. The germline CDR1 and CDR2 sequences are SGHTA and FQGNSA. The CDR3 is 17 residues long. The trim removed 5 bases at V and 0 bases at J, leaving 9 bases unmatched. The CDR3 coding sequence is TGTGCCAGCAGCGTAACTAGCGGTATAGGAGCCAAAAACATTCAGTACTTC. Amino acids: CASSVTSGIGAKNIQYF.

This clone was seen a handful of times. The chain uses TRBV5-1 and TRBJ1-4, with 7 positions matching TRBD1. V trimming: 1 base; J trimming: 8 bases; junction bases outside the gene matches: 8. The CDR3 loop spans 15 amino acids. Germline values: CDR1 SGHRS, CDR2 YFSETQ. As DNA, the CDR3 is TGCGCCAGCAGCTTGTGGGAGACAGGGATCGAAAAACTGTTTTTT. Translating gives CASSLWETGIEKLFF.

J is TRBJ2-7 and V is TRBV18, with D tentatively TRBD2 (5 bases). Germline CDR1 KGHSH, CDR2 LQKENI. V dropped 6 bases and J dropped 3 bases, with 18 bases sitting between them. CDR3 size: 15 residues. CDR3 sequence: CASSPGSSLVYEQYF. The DNA for the CDR3 is TGTGCCAGCTCCCCGGGGTCCTCATTAGTCTACGAGCAGTACTTC.

This clone was recorded only once. The genes are TRBV10-3 and TRBJ2-7, with 7 bases lining up with TRBD1. The CDR3 totals 14 residues. With V trimmed by 5 bases and J by 2 bases, 6 bases remained unmatched. CDR1 is ENHRY and CDR2 is SYGVKD in the germline V gene. DNA for the CDR3: TGTGCCATCAGTATCGGGACAGCCACCTACGAGCAGTACTTC. Amino acid sequence: CAISIGTATYEQYF.

This clone was picked up a small number of times. The chain uses TRBV10-3 and TRBJ2-1; 9 nucleotides align to TRBD1. V lost 11 bases, J lost 4 bases, and 9 bases stayed unmatched. Germline V gene lookup returns CDR1 ENHRY and CDR2 SYGVKD. The CDR3 loop spans 14 amino acids. In nucleotides, the CDR3 is TGTGCCCTTAAACCGGGACAGGGATACAATGAGCAGTTCTTC. Translating it yields CALKPGQGYNEQFF.

The chain joins TRBV19 to TRBJ1-4, with no clear D. Trimming cost V 4 bases and J 6 bases, with 12 bases left between them. This CDR3 is 14 amino acids long. Germline lookup yields CDR1 LNHDA and CDR2 SQIVND (reference sequence). CDR3 in DNA: TGTGCCAGTAGTAAGAGGACTAAGGATGAAAAACTGTTTTTT. It translates to CASSKRTKDEKLFF.

This clone turned up a few times. The rearrangement uses TRBV6-5 and TRBJ2-7; a possible D gene is TRBD1 (6 bases). This CDR3 region has 11 residues. The ends were cut back, 5 bases at V and 6 bases at J, with 8 bases in the middle. The germline V gene encodes CDR1 MNHEY and CDR2 SVGAGI. This CDR3 reads CASSTRGEQYF. DNA of the CDR3: TGTGCCAGCAGTACCAGGGGCGAGCAGTACTTC.

The J gene is TRBJ1-6, the V gene TRBV5-1; D gene uncertain. V was trimmed by 0 bases and J by 8 bases, leaving 12 bases between them. CDR1 and CDR2 (germline): SGHRS, YFSETQ. This CDR3 comprises 15 residues. Written as DNA, the CDR3 is TGCGCCAGCAGCTTGGCCTCTCCCGGAGATTCACCCCTCCACTTT. It yields the protein CASSLASPGDSPLHF.

There are a few counts of this clone. The chain uses TRBV30 and TRBJ2-7; possible D gene TRBD1, 5 bases. There are 14 residues in the CDR3. Between the trimmed V and J ends, which lost 8 bases and 2 bases, there was a span of 19 bases. In germline, CDR1 is GTSNPN, CDR2 SVGIG (reference sequence). The CDR3 region has the DNA TGTGCCGCCTCTAGGGGTTCCACGGCCTACGAGCAGTACTTC. Residues: CAASRGSTAYEQYF.